This TCR beta chain was recovered during a study of T cell responses to AZD1222 COVID-19 vaccine. The CDR3 runs to 13 residues. Germline CDR1 is LGHNA and CDR2 is YNFKEQ. A note on this clone: Its antigen is still unknown.

Clones were read by immunoSEQ multiplex PCR, and TCRdb kept only the in-frame ones, dropping some. The profile covers 120,000 to 150,000 clones, with roughly nine tenths appearing a single time and 5% to 5.5% taken by the ten largest. Study outcomes and limitations: The peak T cell response came first, and repertoires were sampled only after it.

The receptor was isolated from an adult in good health. Sequenced here: peripheral blood, sampled on day 0 of AZD1222 vaccination. This sequence joins TRBV4-2 and TRBJ2-5; D not resolved. TRBJ2-7 explains the end of the DNA better; the J call may be wrong. For the CDR3, the DNA is TGTGCCAGCAGCCCTAACCCCCCCGACGAGCAGTACTTC. As protein: CASSPNPPDEQYF.